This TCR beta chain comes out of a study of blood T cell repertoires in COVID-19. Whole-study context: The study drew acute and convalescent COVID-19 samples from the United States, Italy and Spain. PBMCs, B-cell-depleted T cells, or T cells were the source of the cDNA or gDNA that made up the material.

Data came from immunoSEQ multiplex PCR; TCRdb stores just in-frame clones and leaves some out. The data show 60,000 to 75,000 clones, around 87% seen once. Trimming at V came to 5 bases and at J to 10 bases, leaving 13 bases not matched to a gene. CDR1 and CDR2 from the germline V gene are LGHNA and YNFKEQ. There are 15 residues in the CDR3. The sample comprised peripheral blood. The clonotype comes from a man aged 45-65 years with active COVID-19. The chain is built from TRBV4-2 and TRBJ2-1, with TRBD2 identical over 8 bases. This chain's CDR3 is CASSMAGGGVGEQFF. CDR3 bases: TGTGCCAGCAGCATGGCGGGAGGCGGGGTAGGGGAGCAGTTCTTC.